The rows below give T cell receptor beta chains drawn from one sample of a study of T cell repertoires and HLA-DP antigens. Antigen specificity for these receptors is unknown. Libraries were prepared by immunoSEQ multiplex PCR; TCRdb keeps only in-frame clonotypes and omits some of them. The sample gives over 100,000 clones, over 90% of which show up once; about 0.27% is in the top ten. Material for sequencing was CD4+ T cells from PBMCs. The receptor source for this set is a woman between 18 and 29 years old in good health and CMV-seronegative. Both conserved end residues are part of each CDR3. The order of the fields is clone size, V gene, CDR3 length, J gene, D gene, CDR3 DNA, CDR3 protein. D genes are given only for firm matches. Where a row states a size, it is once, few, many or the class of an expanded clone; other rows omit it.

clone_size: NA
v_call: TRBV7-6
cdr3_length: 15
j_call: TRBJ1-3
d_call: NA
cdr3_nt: TGTGCCAGCAGCTTACGGGGAATCTCTGGAAACACCATATATTTT
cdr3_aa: CASSLRGISGNTIYF

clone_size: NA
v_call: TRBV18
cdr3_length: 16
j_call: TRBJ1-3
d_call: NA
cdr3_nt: TGTGCCAGCTCAGAACTACAGTCAAACTCTGGAAACACCATATATTTT
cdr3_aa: CASSELQSNSGNTIYF

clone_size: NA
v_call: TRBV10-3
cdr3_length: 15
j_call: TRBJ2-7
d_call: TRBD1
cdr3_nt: TGTGCCATCAGGAGGACAGGGGGGGAAGTTTACGAGCAGTACTTC
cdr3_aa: CAIRRTGGEVYEQYF

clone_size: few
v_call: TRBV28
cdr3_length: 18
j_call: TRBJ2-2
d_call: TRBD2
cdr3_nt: TGTGCCAGCAGTTTGGACTCTAGCGGGGGGAGAAACACCGGGGAGCTGTTTTTT
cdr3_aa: CASSLDSSGGRNTGELFF

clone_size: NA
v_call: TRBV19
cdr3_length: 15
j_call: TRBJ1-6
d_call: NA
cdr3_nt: TGTGCCAGTGGGATTCGACGCTCCTATAATTCACCCCTCCACTTT
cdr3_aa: CASGIRRSYNSPLHF

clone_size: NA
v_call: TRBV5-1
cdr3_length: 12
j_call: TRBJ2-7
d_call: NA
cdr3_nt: TGCGCCAGCAGCTTGGGTTCGGACGAGCAGTACTTC
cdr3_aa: CASSLGSDEQYF

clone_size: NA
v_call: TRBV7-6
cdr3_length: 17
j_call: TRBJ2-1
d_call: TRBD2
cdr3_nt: TGTGCCAGCAGCTTAGCGCTAGCGGGAGGGGCTCGTTTTGAGCAGTTCTTC
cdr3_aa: CASSLALAGGARFEQFF

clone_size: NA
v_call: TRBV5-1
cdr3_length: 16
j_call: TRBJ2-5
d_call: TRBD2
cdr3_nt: TGCGCCAGCAGCTCCCAACTAGCGGGGGGCCCGGAGACCCAGTACTTC
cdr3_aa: CASSSQLAGGPETQYF

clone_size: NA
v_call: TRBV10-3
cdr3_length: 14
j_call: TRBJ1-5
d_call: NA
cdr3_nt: TGTGCCATCAGCCAGATAGAGGGCAATCAGCCCCAGCATTTT
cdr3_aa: CAISQIEGNQPQHF

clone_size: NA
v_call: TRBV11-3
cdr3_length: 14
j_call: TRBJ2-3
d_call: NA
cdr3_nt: TGTGCCAGCAGCTTAGGGGCCAGCACAGATACGCAGTATTTT
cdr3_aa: CASSLGASTDTQYF

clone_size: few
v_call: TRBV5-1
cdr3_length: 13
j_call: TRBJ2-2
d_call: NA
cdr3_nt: TGCGCCAGCAGCGTGCAGCGCACCGGGGAGCTGTTTTTT
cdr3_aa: CASSVQRTGELFF

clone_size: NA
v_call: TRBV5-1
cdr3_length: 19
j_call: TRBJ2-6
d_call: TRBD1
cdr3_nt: TGCGCCAGCAGCTGGGATCCGGGACAGGGAGGCACTGGGGCCAACGTCCTGACTTTC
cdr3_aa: CASSWDPGQGGTGANVLTF

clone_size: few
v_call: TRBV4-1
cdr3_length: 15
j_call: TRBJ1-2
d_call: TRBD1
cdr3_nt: TGCGCCAGCAGCCAAGTTGGACAGGGGGCAGGAGGCTACACCTTC
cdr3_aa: CASSQVGQGAGGYTF

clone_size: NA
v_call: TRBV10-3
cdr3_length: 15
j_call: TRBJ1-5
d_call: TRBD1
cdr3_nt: TGTGCCATCAGCGGGACAGGGTATAGCAATCAGCCCCAGCATTTT
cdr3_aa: CAISGTGYSNQPQHF

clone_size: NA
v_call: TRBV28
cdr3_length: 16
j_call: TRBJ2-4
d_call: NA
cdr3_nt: TGTGCCAGCACCCAGGGCAGAATACTAGCCAAAAACATTCAGTACTTC
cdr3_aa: CASTQGRILAKNIQYF

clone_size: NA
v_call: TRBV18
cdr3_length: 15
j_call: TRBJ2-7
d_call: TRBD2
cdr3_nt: TGTGCCAGCTCTCGCGGGACTAGCGGGAGCTACGAGCAGTACTTC
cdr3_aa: CASSRGTSGSYEQYF

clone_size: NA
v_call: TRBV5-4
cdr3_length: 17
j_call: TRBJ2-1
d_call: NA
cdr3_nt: TGTGCCAGCAGTCCCCCCGCAGGGGTTGGCTCCTACAATGAGCAGTTCTTC
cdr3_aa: CASSPPAGVGSYNEQFF

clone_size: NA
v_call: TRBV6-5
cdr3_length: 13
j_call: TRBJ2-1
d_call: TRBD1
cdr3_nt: TGTGCCAGCAGTTACTCTACCGGGACAGGGATGTTCTTC
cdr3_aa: CASSYSTGTGMFF

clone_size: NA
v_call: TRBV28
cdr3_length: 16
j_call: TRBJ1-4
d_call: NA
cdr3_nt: TGTGCCAGCAGCGGAATCGGGGGCGCAACTAATGAAAAACTGTTTTTT
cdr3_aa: CASSGIGGATNEKLFF

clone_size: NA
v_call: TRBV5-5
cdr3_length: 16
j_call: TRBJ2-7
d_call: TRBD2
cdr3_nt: TGTGCCAGCAGCCGAATTGCGGCTAGCGGGACCTACGAGCAGTACTTC
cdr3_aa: CASSRIAASGTYEQYF

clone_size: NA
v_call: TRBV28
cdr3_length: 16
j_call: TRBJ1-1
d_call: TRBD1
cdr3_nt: TGTGCCAGCACCCTACTTACCGGACAGGGTAGAACTGAAGCTTTCTTT
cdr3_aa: CASTLLTGQGRTEAFF

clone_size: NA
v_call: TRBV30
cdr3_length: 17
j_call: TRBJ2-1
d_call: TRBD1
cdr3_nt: TGTGCCTGGAGTATACAGAAACCGGGACAGGTAAACAATGAGCAGTTCTTC
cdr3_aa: CAWSIQKPGQVNNEQFF

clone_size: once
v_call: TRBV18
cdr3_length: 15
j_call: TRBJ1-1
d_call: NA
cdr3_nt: TGTGCCAGCTCACCACCCCACGGGGCTAACACTGAAGCTTTCTTT
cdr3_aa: CASSPPHGANTEAFF

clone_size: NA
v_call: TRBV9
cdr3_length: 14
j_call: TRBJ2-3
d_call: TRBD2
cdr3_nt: TGTGCCAGCAGCGTAATAGCGGGAACAGATACGCAGTATTTT
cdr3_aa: CASSVIAGTDTQYF